This T cell receptor beta chain was obtained from a study of T cells in Graves' hyperthyroidism and ophthalmopathy. The length of the CDR3 is 13 residues. After removal of 2 bases from V and 5 bases from J, the junction contained 5 bases not matched to a gene. Looked up from germline, CDR1 is DFQATT and CDR2 is SNEGSKA (reference sequence). This clonotype was seen more than once but under ten times. Amplification of TCR beta CDR3 regions was performed using RNA transcripts as template. A set of HTBI primers served as the primers for a first-round RT-PCR of the TCR CDR3. TCRdb recomputed calls from the multiplex PCR reads with MiXCR, one row per CDR3 protein. The repertoire holds 660,000 or so distinct CDR3 sequences, with 45% as singletons.

The source of this sequence is an adult man with Graves' disease, either hyperthyroidism or ophthalmopathy (not recorded which). The sequenced sample was peripheral blood or thyroid tissue (not recorded which). The gene calls are TRBV20-1 and TRBJ1-1; 7 positions match TRBD1. CDR3 protein: CSARSTGATEAFF. The CDR3, as DNA: TGCAGTGCTAGATCTACAGGGGCGACTGAAGCTTTCTTT.